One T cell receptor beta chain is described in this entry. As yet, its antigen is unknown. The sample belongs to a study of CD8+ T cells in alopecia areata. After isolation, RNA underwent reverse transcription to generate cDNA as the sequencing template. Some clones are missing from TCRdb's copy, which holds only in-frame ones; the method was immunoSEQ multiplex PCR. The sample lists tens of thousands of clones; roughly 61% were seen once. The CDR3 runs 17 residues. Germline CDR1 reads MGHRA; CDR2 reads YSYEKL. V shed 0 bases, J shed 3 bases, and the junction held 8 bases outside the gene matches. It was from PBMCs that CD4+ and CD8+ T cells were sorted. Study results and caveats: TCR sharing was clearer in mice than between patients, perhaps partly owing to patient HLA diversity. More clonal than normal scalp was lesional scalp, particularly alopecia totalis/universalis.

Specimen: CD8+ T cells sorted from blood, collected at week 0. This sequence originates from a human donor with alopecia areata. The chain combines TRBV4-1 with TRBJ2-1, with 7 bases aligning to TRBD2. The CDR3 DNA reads TGCGCCAGCAGCCAAGATGTTGGTAGCGGGTTCTACAATGAGCAGTTCTTC. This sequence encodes CASSQDVGSGFYNEQFF.